This entry lists 9 T cell receptor beta chains sequenced from one sample in a study of blood T cells in healthy people across ages. Sample-barcoded 5' priming and a J-beta primer mix drove a second PCR of about 7 to 11 cycles. One entry per CDR3 protein results from TCRdb running MiXCR on the 5' RACE reads. The table records about 540,000 distinct CDR3 sequences, 24% of them present only once. This same sample was also taken into another study, of T cells of mothers and their children.

Material: blood. The receptors were sampled from a boy aged 10-17 years in good health.

This clonotype was recorded at least ten times. The V and J genes are TRBV7-9 and TRBJ1-4; D is uncertain. The CDR3 loop spans 14 amino acids. V shed 3 bases and J shed 0 bases, with 5 bases lying between them. Germline V gene lookup returns CDR1 SEHNR and CDR2 FQNEAQ (reference sequence). CDR3 coding DNA: TGTGCCAGCAGCTTCCTAGCAACTAATGAAAAACTGTTTTTT. Its translation: CASSFLATNEKLFF.

At least ten counts were recorded for this clonotype. The genes are TRBV3-1 and TRBJ2-5; 13 bases map to TRBD2. After removal of 2 bases from V and 5 bases from J, the junction contained 5 bases not matched to a gene. This CDR3 contains 16 residues. Germline lookup yields CDR1 LGHDT and CDR2 YNNKEL (reference sequence). The CDR3 region has the DNA TGTGCCAGCAGCCAACTAGGACTAGCGGGAGTGGAGACCCAGTACTTC. Protein: CASSQLGLAGVETQYF.

The chain links TRBV25-1 to TRBJ2-7; no reliable D call. V gave up 2 bases and J gave up 6 bases, with 8 bases separating them. This CDR3 has 12 residues. In germline, CDR1 is MGHDK, CDR2 SYGVNS. The CDR3 sequence: CASSEHLGEQYF. The CDR3 DNA reads TGTGCCAGCAGTGAACATTTAGGCGAGCAGTACTTC.

As regards this clonotype: The junction departs from germline at one end; a sequencing error may be responsible. The rearrangement joins TRBV3-1 to TRBJ2-3; D is perhaps TRBD1 or TRBD2 (5 bases each). From germline, CDR1 is LGHDT and CDR2 YNNKEL (reference sequence). The CDR3 is made up of 14 amino acids. The CDR3 sequence: CASSLPAEGNTLYF. The CDR3 DNA is TGTGCCAGCAGCCTGCCGGCCGAGGGGAATACGCTGTATTTT.

The chain links TRBV14 to TRBJ2-3, with D possibly matching TRBD1 (5 bases). The germline gives CDR1 SGHDN, CDR2 FVKESK. Trimming took off 4 bases at V and 4 bases at J, with 15 bases between the two ends. The CDR3 is made up of 15 amino acids. The CDR3 nucleotides read TGTGCCAGCAGCCCCCTGCAGGGAATGGCAGATACGCAGTATTTT. Translating it yields CASSPLQGMADTQYF.

This clonotype was counted at least ten times. The genes are TRBV27 and TRBJ2-5; D remains unclear. Trimming left V 3 bases short and J 6 bases short, with 5 bases between. This CDR3 is 11 amino acids long. Per germline, CDR1 MNHEY and CDR2 SMNVEV (reference sequence). Here the CDR3 DNA reads TGTGCCAGCAGTTTCGGACAGACCCAGTACTTC. This codes for CASSFGQTQYF.

This clonotype was picked up a small number of times. One end of the junction does not line up with germline, which may come from a read error. The chain links TRBV7-7 to TRBJ2-5; D gene ambiguous. The CDR3 totals 16 residues. Germline V lookup: CDR1 SSHAT, CDR2 FNYEAQ (reference sequence). The CDR3 sequence: CASSLVYANPPRTQYF. The CDR3 nucleotides read TGTGCTAGCAGCTTAGTCTACGCGAACCCTCCCCGGACCCAGTACTTC.

This clonotype was counted only a few times. The chain couples TRBV7-9 to TRBJ2-1; D remains unclear. V lost 3 bases, J lost 10 bases, and 16 bases lay in between. Germline V gene lookup returns CDR1 SEHNR and CDR2 FQNEAQ (reference sequence). This CDR3 spans 14 amino acids. The CDR3 DNA reads as TGTGCCAGCAGCTTCGGAATGGGAATGGACGAGCAGTTCTTC. Amino acid sequence: CASSFGMGMDEQFF.

In nucleotides, the CDR3 is TGTGCCAGCAGTACGGGGTTAAGGAGTGAAAAACTGTTTTTT. Translated, it gives CASSTGLRSEKLFF. The chain is built from TRBV27 and TRBJ1-4; D call uncertain. This CDR3 comprises 14 residues. Between the trimmed V and J ends, which lost 5 bases and 7 bases, there was a span of 14 bases. CDR1 is MNHEY and CDR2 is SMNVEV in the germline V gene (reference sequence).